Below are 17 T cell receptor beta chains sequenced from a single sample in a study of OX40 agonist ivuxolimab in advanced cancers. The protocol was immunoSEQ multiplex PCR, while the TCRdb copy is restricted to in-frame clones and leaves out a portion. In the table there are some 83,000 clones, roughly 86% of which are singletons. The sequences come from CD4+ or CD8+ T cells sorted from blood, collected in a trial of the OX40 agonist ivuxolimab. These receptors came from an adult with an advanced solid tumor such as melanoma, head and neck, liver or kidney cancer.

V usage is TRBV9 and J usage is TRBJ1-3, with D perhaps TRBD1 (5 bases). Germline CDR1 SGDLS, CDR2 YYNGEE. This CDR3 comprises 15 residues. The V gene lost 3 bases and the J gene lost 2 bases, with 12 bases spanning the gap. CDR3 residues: CASSETVLPGNTIYF. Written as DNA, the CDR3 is TGTGCCAGCAGCGAGACAGTCCTCCCTGGAAACACCATATATTTT.

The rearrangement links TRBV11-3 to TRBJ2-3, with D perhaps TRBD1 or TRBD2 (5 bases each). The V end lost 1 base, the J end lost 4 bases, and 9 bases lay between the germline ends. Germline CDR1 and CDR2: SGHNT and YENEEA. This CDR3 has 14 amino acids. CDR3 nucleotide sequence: TGTGCCAGCAGCTTAGGAGGGGATTCAGATACGCAGTATTTT. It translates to CASSLGGDSDTQYF.

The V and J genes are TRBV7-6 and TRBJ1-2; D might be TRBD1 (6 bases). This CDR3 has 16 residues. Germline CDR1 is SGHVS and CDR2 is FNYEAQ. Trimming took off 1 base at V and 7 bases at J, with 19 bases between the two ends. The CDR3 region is CASSLDRGTGGAGYTF. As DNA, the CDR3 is TGTGCCAGCAGCTTAGATAGAGGGACGGGGGGCGCTGGCTACACCTTC.

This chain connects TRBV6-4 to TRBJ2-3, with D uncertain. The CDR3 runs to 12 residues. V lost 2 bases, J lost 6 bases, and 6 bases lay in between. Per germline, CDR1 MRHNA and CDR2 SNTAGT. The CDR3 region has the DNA TGTGCCAGCAGTGACGAAGGGGATACGCAGTATTTT. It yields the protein CASSDEGDTQYF.

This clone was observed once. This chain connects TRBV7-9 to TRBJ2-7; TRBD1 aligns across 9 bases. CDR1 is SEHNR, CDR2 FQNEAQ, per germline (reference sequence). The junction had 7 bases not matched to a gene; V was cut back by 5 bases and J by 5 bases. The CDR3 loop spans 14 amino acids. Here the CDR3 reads CASSGRTGAHEQYF. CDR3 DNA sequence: TGTGCCAGCAGCGGACGGACAGGGGCCCACGAGCAGTACTTC.

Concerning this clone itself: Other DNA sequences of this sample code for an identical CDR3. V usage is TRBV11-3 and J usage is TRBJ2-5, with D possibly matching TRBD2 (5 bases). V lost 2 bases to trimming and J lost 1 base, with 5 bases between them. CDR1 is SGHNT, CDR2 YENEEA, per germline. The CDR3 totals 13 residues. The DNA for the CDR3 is TGTGCCAGCAGCTTACGGGGCCAAGAGACCCAGTACTTC. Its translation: CASSLRGQETQYF.

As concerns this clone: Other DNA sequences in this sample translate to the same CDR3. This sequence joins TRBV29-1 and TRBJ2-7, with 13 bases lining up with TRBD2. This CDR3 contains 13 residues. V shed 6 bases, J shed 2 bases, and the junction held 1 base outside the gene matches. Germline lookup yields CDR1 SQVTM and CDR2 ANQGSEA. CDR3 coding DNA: TGCAGCGTCGGACTAGCGGGAGCCTACGAGCAGTACTTC. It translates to CSVGLAGAYEQYF.

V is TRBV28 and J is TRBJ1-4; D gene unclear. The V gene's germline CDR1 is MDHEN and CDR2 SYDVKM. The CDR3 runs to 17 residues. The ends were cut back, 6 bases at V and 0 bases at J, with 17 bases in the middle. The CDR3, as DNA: TGTGCCAGCAGCCCGCTTTGGAGCGATGCAACTAATGAAAAACTGTTTTTT. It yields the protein CASSPLWSDATNEKLFF.

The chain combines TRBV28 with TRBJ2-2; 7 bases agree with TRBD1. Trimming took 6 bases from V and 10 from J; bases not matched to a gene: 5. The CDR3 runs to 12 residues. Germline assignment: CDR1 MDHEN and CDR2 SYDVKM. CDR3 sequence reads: CASSQDREELFF. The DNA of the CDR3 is TGTGCCAGCAGCCAAGACAGGGAGGAGCTGTTTTTT.

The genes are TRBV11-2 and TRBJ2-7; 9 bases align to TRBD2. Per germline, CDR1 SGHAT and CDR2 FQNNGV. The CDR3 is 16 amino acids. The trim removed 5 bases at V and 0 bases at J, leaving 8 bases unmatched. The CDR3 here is CASSLSWREGSYEQYF. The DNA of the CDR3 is TGTGCCAGCAGCCTCTCGTGGCGGGAGGGCTCCTACGAGCAGTACTTC.

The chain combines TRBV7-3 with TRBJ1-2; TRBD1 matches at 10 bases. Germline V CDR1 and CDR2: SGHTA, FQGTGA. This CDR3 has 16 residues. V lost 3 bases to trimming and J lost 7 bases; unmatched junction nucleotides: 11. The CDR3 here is CASSLTGGLASAGYTF. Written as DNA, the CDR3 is TGTGCCAGCAGCTTGACAGGGGGCCTTGCTTCGGCTGGCTACACCTTC.

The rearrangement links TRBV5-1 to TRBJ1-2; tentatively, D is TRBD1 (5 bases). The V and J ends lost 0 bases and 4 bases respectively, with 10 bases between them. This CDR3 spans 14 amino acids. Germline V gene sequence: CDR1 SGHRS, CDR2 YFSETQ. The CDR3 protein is CASSLDTGPYGYTF. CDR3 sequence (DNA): TGCGCCAGCAGCTTGGACACAGGTCCCTATGGCTACACCTTC.

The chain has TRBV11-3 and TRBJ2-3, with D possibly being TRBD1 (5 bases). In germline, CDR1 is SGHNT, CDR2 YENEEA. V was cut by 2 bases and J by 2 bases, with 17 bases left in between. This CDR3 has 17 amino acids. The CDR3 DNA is TGTGCCAGCAGCTTAAGGGGCGGCACACATCACACAGATACGCAGTATTTT. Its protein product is CASSLRGGTHHTDTQYF.

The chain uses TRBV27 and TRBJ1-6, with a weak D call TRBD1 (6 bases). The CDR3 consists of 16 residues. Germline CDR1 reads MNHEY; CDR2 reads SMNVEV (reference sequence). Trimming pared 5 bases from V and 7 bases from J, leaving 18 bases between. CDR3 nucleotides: TGTGCCAGCAGTCCGAAGGGGGGGCTTTTGAATTCACCCCTCCACTTT. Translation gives CASSPKGGLLNSPLHF.

DNA of the CDR3: TGTGCCATCAGTGGGACACCGGGACTGCCAGGCAATGAGCAGTTCTTC. Translation: CAISGTPGLPGNEQFF. This chain joins TRBV10-3 and TRBJ2-1; weak D call: TRBD2 (6 bases). Germline V gives CDR1 ENHRY, CDR2 SYGVKD. This CDR3 is built from 16 residues. Trimming removed 4 bases from V and 6 bases from J, with 19 bases in between.

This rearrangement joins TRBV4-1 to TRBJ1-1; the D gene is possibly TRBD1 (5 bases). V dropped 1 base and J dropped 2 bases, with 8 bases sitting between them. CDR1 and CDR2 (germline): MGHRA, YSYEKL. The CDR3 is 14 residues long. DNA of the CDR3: TGCGCCAGCAGCCAAGCCGACAGCAACACTGAAGCTTTCTTT. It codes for CASSQADSNTEAFF.

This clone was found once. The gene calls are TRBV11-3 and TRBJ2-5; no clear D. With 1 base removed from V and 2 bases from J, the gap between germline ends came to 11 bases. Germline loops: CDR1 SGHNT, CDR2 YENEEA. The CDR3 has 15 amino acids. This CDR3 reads CASSLAFGAQETQYF. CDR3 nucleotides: TGTGCCAGCAGCTTAGCCTTCGGTGCTCAAGAGACCCAGTACTTC.